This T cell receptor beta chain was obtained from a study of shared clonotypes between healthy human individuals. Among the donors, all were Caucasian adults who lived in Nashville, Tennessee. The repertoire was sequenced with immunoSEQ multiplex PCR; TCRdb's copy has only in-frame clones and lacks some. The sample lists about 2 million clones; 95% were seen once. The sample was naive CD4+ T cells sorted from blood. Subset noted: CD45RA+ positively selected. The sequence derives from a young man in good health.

The chain's CDR3 is CAWDPGHPYEQYF. CDR3 nucleotides: TGTGCCTGGGACCCGGGACATCCTTACGAGCAGTACTTC. The gene calls are TRBV30 and TRBJ2-7, with D maybe TRBD1 (6 bases). Deletions cut 5 bases from V and 4 bases from J, with 15 bases between. The CDR3 length is 13 residues. Germline values: CDR1 GTSNPN, CDR2 SVGIG (reference sequence).